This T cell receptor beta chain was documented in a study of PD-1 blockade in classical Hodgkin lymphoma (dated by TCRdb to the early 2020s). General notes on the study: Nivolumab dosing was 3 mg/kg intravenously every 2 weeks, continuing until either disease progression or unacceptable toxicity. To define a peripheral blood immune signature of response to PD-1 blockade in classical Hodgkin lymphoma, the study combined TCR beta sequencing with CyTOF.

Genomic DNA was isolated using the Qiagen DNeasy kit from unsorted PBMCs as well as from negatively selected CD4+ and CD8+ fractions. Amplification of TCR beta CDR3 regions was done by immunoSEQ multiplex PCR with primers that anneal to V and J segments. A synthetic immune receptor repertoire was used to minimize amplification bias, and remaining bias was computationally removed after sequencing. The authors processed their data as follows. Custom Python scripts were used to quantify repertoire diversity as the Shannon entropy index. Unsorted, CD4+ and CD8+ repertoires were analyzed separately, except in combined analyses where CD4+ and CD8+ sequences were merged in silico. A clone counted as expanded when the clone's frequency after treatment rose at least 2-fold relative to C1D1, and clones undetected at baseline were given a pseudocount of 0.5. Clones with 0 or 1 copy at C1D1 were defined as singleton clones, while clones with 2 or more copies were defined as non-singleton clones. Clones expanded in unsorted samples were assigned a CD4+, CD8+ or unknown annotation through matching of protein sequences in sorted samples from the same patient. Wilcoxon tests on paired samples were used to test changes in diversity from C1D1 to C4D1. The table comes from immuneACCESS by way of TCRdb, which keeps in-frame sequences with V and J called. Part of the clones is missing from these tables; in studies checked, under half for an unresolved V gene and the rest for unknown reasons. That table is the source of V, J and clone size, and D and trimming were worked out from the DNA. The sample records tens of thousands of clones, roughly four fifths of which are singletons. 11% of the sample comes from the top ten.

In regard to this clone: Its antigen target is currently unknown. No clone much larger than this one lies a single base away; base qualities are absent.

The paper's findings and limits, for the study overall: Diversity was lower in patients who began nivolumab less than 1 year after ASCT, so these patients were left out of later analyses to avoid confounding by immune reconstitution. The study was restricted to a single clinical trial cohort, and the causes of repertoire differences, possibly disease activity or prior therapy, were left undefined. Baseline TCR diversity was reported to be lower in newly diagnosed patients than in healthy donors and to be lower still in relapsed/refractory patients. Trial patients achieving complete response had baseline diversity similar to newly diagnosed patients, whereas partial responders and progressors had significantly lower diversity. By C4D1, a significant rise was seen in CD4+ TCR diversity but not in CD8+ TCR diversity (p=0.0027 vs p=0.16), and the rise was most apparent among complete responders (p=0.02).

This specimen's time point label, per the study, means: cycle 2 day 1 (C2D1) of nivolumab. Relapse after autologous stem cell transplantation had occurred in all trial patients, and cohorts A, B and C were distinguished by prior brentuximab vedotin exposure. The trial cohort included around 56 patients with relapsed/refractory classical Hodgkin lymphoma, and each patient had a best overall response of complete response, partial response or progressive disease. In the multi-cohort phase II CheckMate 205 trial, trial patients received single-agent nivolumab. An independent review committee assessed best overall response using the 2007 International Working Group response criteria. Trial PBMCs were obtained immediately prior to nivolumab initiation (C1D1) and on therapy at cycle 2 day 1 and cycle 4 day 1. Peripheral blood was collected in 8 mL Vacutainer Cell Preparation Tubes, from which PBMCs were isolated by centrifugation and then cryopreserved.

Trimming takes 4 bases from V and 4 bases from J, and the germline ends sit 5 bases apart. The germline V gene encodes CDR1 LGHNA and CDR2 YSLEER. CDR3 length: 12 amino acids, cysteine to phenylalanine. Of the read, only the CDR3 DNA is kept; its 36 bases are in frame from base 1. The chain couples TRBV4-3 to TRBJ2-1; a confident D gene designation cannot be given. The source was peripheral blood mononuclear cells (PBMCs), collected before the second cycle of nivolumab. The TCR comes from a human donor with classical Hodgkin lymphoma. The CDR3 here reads CASSLGYNEQFF. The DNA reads TGCGCCAGCAGCCTCGGATACAATGAGCAGTTCTTC.